This TCR beta chain was recorded in a study of T cell clones after liver transplantation. Study overall: Samples came from ITN030ST, which attempted immunosuppression withdrawal within 2 years of liver transplantation.

Worth noting for this clone: Its antigen is unidentified.

The method was immunoSEQ multiplex PCR; TCRdb's version includes in-frame clones alone and lacks a portion of them. The sample lists around 70,000 clones, 85% to 95% occurring once. With 4 bases removed from V and 4 bases from J, the gap between germline ends came to 8 bases. The CDR3 covers 13 residues. Germline V CDR1 and CDR2: SGHAT, FQNNGV. Study-wide points: Graft donor-reactive T cells possibly entered the graft instead of undergoing deletion.

V is TRBV11-2 and J is TRBJ2-1; D not resolved. The source of this sequence is a human patient who received a liver transplant. The graft donor may account for some of the T cells. This specimen was CD4+ T cells from blood, taken less than 28 months after liver transplant. The CDR3 DNA is TGTGCCAGCAGCTCAGCCCGTTACAATGAGCAGTTCTTC. Translation: CASSSARYNEQFF.